One and the same sample provided the 5 T cell receptor beta chains below, sequenced in a study of fetal regulatory T cell absence and autoimmunity. This table comes from immunoSEQ multiplex PCR, and its TCRdb copy is limited to in-frame clones, with some not included. This sample has around 100,000 clones, with 60% to 80% found just once. Sample: pancreas tissue. The source of these receptors is a male donor with IPEX syndrome.

In its sample, this clone was seen a few times. This rearrangement joins TRBV5-4 to TRBJ2-7, with unresolved D. V was cut by 1 base and J by 4 bases, with 6 bases left in between. Germline CDR1 is SGHNT and CDR2 is YYREEE (reference sequence). This CDR3 has 12 amino acids. The CDR3 region has the DNA TGTGCCAGCAGCTTGTTAGGGTACGAGCAGTACTTC. Protein sequence: CASSLLGYEQYF.

V usage is TRBV4-1 and J usage is TRBJ2-3; D remains unclear. The CDR3 length is 15 residues. Germline V gene data show CDR1 as MGHRA and CDR2 as YSYEKL. V gave up 1 base and J gave up 7 bases, with 15 bases separating them. The CDR3, as DNA: TGCGCCAGCAGCCAAGCCCCTCTTGTTGGGCATACGCAGTATTTT. Its translation: CASSQAPLVGHTQYF.

The rearrangement joins TRBV11-2 to TRBJ2-7; no definite D call. The ends were cut back, 1 base at V and 4 bases at J, with 11 bases in the middle. CDR1 and CDR2 from the germline V gene are SGHAT and FQNNGV. CDR3 size: 14 residues. The CDR3 sequence: CASSLGGTSYEQYF. The CDR3 DNA sequence: TGTGCCAGCAGCTTAGGGGGTACCTCTTACGAGCAGTACTTC.

The chain couples TRBV4-2 to TRBJ2-1, with 8 bases that match TRBD2. Germline CDR1 LGHNA, CDR2 YNFKEQ. V was clipped by 0 bases and J by 5 bases; unmatched bases: 9. The CDR3 contains 17 residues. The CDR3: CASSQDRTSGRNNEQFF. Written as DNA, the CDR3 is TGTGCCAGCAGCCAAGATCGGACGAGCGGGAGAAACAATGAGCAGTTCTTC.

This clone was detected only a few times. The V gene is TRBV13, the J gene TRBJ1-6; D gene ambiguous. The germline CDR1 and CDR2 sequences are PRHDT and FYEKMQ (reference sequence). The CDR3 extends over 12 amino acids. V was pared by 0 bases and J by 7 bases, with 1 base between. The CDR3, as DNA: TGTGCCAGCAGCTTAGGGAATTCACCCCTCCACTTT. Translated: CASSLGNSPLHF.